These T cell receptor beta chains were read from a single sample in a study of technical replicates of blood from several donors. Assay: immunoSEQ multiplex PCR; the TCRdb copy retains only in-frame clones and omits some. The table lists tens of thousands of clones, approximately 95% of them singletons, with around 0.26% in the top ten. Sequenced material: T cells isolated from PBMCs. Receptors originate from a human donor in good health. Both conserved end residues are part of each CDR3. Fields, in order: V gene, J gene, D gene, clone size, CDR3 length, CDR3 protein, CDR3 DNA. A D gene is named only where the DNA matches it firmly. The size of a clone is reported for some rows only, either as once, few or many, or as a class for expanded clones.

TRBV18	TRBJ1-2	TRBD1	NA	19	CASSPPRQGTTLPVYGYTF	TGTGCCAGCTCACCCCCGAGACAGGGGACCACCCTACCCGTGTATGGCTACACCTTC
TRBV5-1	TRBJ1-2	NA	few	13	CASSLVTAYGYTF	TGCGCCAGCAGCTTGGTGACAGCTTATGGCTACACCTTC
TRBV5-1	TRBJ2-7	TRBD1	NA	14	CASSLGQGPYEQYF	TGCGCCAGCAGCCTAGGACAGGGGCCCTACGAGCAGTACTTC
TRBV15	TRBJ1-1	TRBD1	once	16	CATSRGTGDLNTEAFF	TGTGCCACCAGCAGAGGGACAGGGGATTTGAACACTGAAGCTTTCTTT
TRBV19	TRBJ1-2	TRBD1	NA	15	CASSAGDRVAGGYTF	TGTGCCAGTAGTGCCGGGGACAGGGTGGCTGGTGGCTACACCTTC
TRBV9	TRBJ2-2	TRBD1	NA	18	CASSVGNPGTGFGGELFF	TGTGCCAGCAGCGTTGGGAACCCCGGGACAGGGTTCGGCGGGGAGCTGTTTTTT
TRBV11-2	TRBJ1-2	TRBD1	NA	16	CASSPGQGALFYGYTF	TGTGCCAGCAGCCCCGGACAGGGTGCCCTATTCTATGGCTACACCTTC
TRBV4-1	TRBJ2-1	TRBD1	NA	17	CASSQVSRTGRNNEQFF	TGCGCCAGCAGCCAAGTCTCCCGGACAGGGAGAAACAATGAGCAGTTCTTC
TRBV19	TRBJ2-3	TRBD2	NA	16	CASSNHTSVGIYTQYF	TGTGCCAGTAGTAACCACACTAGCGTCGGCATTTACACGCAGTATTTT
TRBV5-6	TRBJ2-5	TRBD2	NA	14	CASSLSGREETQYF	TGTGCCAGCAGCTTAAGCGGGAGAGAAGAGACCCAGTACTTC
TRBV5-1	TRBJ2-7	TRBD2	NA	15	CASSSSGRESYEQYF	TGCGCCAGCAGCTCTAGCGGGAGGGAGTCCTACGAGCAGTACTTC
TRBV7-9	TRBJ1-5	NA	NA	12	CASSPGNQPQHF	TGTGCCAGCAGCCCGGGGAACCAGCCCCAGCATTTT
TRBV5-6	TRBJ1-2	TRBD1	NA	13	CASSGQGFYGYTF	TGTGCCAGCAGCGGACAGGGATTCTATGGCTACACCTTC
TRBV15	TRBJ1-5	TRBD1	NA	14	CATSRGQGNQPQHF	TGTGCCACCAGCAGAGGACAGGGTAATCAGCCCCAGCATTTT
TRBV12-5	TRBJ2-1	TRBD2	NA	16	CASGSLSGVSVNEQFF	TGTGCTAGTGGTTCCCTTAGCGGGGTCTCGGTCAATGAGCAGTTCTTC
TRBV28	TRBJ1-5	NA	NA	17	CASSSVQVFISNQPQHF	TGTGCCAGCAGTTCCGTACAGGTTTTTATAAGCAATCAGCCCCAGCATTTT
TRBV19	TRBJ1-2	TRBD1	NA	13	CATQGTADYGYTF	TGTGCCACCCAAGGGACAGCCGACTATGGCTACACCTTC
TRBV6-1	TRBJ2-2	NA	NA	13	CASSTGIPGELFF	TGTGCCAGCAGCACAGGGATTCCCGGGGAGCTGTTTTTT
TRBV5-6	TRBJ2-3	TRBD2	NA	17	CASSMIAGLLSTDTQYF	TGTGCCAGCAGCATGATAGCGGGCCTCCTAAGCACAGATACGCAGTATTTT
TRBV11-1	TRBJ1-2	NA	NA	14	CASSLAPRDVRYTF	TGTGCCAGCAGCTTAGCGCCGCGGGACGTTCGCTACACCTTC
TRBV5-6	TRBJ1-5	NA	NA	16	CASSRYFEGEGQPQHF	TGTGCCAGCAGCCGATACTTCGAGGGGGAGGGACAGCCCCAGCATTTT
TRBV21-1	TRBJ1-5	NA	NA	18	CANSTGNSHNCSNQPQHF	TGTGCCAACTCGACAGGGAACTCACATAATTGTAGCAATCAGCCCCAGCATTTT
TRBV28	TRBJ2-5	TRBD2	NA	14	CASIPSGIKETQYF	TGTGCCAGCATACCTAGCGGAATAAAAGAGACCCAGTACTTC
TRBV28	TRBJ1-1	NA	NA	16	CASRTEGLGWNTEAFF	TGTGCCAGCAGGACGGAGGGATTGGGATGGAACACTGAAGCTTTCTTT
TRBV7-9	TRBJ1-1	NA	NA	16	CASSPEMGRMNTEAFF	TGTGCCAGCAGCCCTGAGATGGGCAGGATGAACACTGAAGCTTTCTTT
TRBV5-1	TRBJ1-5	TRBD1	NA	15	CASSLGGTENQPQHF	TGCGCCAGCAGCCTGGGAGGGACAGAGAATCAGCCCCAGCATTTT
TRBV7-9	TRBJ2-7	TRBD2	NA	14	CASSFAGGSYEQYF	TGTGCCAGCAGCTTCGCGGGGGGCTCCTACGAGCAGTACTTC
TRBV6-5	TRBJ1-2	NA	NA	16	CASSYSKAGHLYGYTF	TGTGCCAGCAGTTACTCGAAGGCCGGACACCTCTATGGCTACACCTTC
TRBV19	TRBJ1-1	NA	once	15	CASSIDRLMNTEAFF	TGTGCCAGTAGTATAGATCGACTCATGAACACTGAAGCTTTCTTT